This T cell receptor beta chain appears in the sequencing data of a study of cytomegalovirus exposure and HLA in healthy donors. General observations from the study: Rarity marked most TCR sequences, yet some public TCRs occurred in many donors. The CMV antigen specificity of a few CMV-associated chains was confirmed through in vitro analysis.

Amplification used 60 Vbeta primers and 13 Jbeta primers. The data were produced by immunoSEQ multiplex PCR, yet TCRdb's version contains in-frame clones alone and is incomplete. The table records more than 95,000 clones, approximately 70% of them present only once. The V and J ends lost 7 bases and 0 bases respectively, with 7 bases between them. The CDR3 consists of 12 residues. CDR1 is SGDLS, CDR2 YYNGEE, per germline. Notes on this clone: Its antigen is still unknown.

The chain combines TRBV9 with TRBJ1-2; D not certain. The clonotype was recovered from a woman aged 50 to 60 in good health and CMV-seronegative. The sample taken for sequencing was PBMCs. The CDR3 region is CASSGTNYGYTF. As DNA, the CDR3 is TGTGCCAGCTCCGGGACTAACTATGGCTACACCTTC.